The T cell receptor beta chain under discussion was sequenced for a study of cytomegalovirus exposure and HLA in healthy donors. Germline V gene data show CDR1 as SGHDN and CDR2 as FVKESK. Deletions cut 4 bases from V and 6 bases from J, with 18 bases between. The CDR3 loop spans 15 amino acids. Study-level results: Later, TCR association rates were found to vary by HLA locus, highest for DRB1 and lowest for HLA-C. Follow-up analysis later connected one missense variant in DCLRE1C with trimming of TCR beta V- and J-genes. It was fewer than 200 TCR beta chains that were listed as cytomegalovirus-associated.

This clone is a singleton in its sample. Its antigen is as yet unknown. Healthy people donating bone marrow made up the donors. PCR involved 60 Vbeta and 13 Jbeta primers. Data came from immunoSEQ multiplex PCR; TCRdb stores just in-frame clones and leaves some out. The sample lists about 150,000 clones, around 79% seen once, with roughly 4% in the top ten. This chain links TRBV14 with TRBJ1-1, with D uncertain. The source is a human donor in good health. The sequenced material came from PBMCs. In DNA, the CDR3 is TGTGCCAGCAGCCCCAAGGACCGCGGGGTGTCTGAAGCTTTCTTT. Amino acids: CASSPKDRGVSEAFF. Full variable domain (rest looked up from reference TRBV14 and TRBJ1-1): EAGVTQFPSHSVIEKGQTVTLRCDPISGHDNLYWYRRVMGKEIKFLLHFVKESKQDESGMPNNRFLAERTGGTYSTLKVQPAELEDSGVYFCASSPKDRGVSEAFFGQGTRLTVV.